Below, 15 T cell receptor beta chains from the same sample are listed, as sequenced in a study of blood T cell repertoires in COVID-19 (dated by TCRdb to 2020 to 2022). Library preparation employed the immunoSEQ multiplex PCR assay. This immuneACCESS table, as held by TCRdb, lists in-frame sequences with V and J called but not all clones. Of the missing ones, under half trace to an unresolved V gene in checked studies; the others have no known cause. This sample has roughly 230,000 clones in its table, and roughly 84% of those were observed once. Of the sample, 4% to 5.5% is held by the ten largest clones. The sequenced sample was peripheral blood. All receptors derive from a man in his forties or fifties with active or convalescent COVID-19.

V gene TRBV10-1 combines with J gene TRBJ1-1; D is uncertain. CDR3 length: 11 amino acids. Germline-derived CDR1 and CDR2 are WNHNN and SYGVQD (reference sequence). The CDR3 loop reads CAPGLNTEAFF. The DNA of the CDR3 is TGCGCACCAGGCCTGAACACTGAAGCTTTCTTT.

This clone was seen a handful of times. CDR3 DNA: TGTGCCAGCAGCTCAGTTCACAATCAGCCCCAGCATTTT. The encoded protein is CASSSVHNQPQHF. The rearrangement links TRBV6-6 to TRBJ1-5; D is uncertain. Trimming left V 6 bases short and J 3 bases short, with 9 bases between. CDR3 length: 13 residues. Per germline, CDR1 MNHNY and CDR2 SVGAGI (reference sequence).

Only one count was recorded for this clone. The J gene is TRBJ1-1, the V gene TRBV30, with 8 bases fitting TRBD1. The V gene end was trimmed by 0 bases and the J gene end by 11 bases; junction bases not matched to a gene: 11. Germline CDR1 is GTSNPN and CDR2 is SVGIG (reference sequence). The CDR3 is 14 amino acids. The CDR3 nucleotides read TGTGCCTGGAGTGTAAGGCCAGGGGGCGCGGGGGCTTTCTTT. This codes for CAWSVRPGGAGAFF.

This chain connects TRBV28 to TRBJ1-6, with D possibly TRBD1 on 5 matching bases. CDR1 and CDR2 from the germline V gene are MDHEN and SYDVKM. The CDR3 has 12 residues. Trimming left V 4 bases short and J 13 bases short, with 11 bases between. This CDR3 reads CASSSSGWPLHF. CDR3 bases: TGTGCCAGCAGTTCCTCAGGGTGGCCCCTCCACTTT.

The V and J genes are TRBV4-1 and TRBJ1-1; D is ambiguous. Germline loops: CDR1 MGHRA, CDR2 YSYEKL. The CDR3 length is 15 residues. V lost 7 bases to trimming and J lost 2 bases, with 17 bases between them. The CDR3 coding sequence is TGCGCCAGCACCCCCGAGGACGGACTAAACACTGAAGCTTTCTTT. It codes for CASTPEDGLNTEAFF.

This clone came up once. The chain combines TRBV7-2 with TRBJ2-2; 10 positions match TRBD2. V dropped 2 bases and J dropped 4; count of bases not matched to a gene: 4. The CDR3 is made up of 16 amino acids. CDR1 is SGHTA, CDR2 FQGNSA, per germline. The CDR3 nucleotides read TGTGCCAGCAGCTTAACTAGCGGGGCGGGCACCGGGGAGCTGTTTTTT. Amino acids: CASSLTSGAGTGELFF.

The sample holds a few counts of this clone. The chain has TRBV7-2 and TRBJ2-7; tentative D call: TRBD1 (6 bases). Germline loops: CDR1 SGHTA, CDR2 FQGNSA. With 3 bases removed from V and 0 bases from J, the gap between germline ends came to 9 bases. This CDR3 is built from 14 residues. The CDR3 sequence is CASSFQGTSYEQYF. The CDR3 coding sequence is TGTGCCAGCAGCTTCCAGGGGACCTCCTACGAGCAGTACTTC.

The sample holds one count of this clone. The chain couples TRBV6-2 or TRBV6-3 to TRBJ2-7; D might be TRBD1 (6 bases). Germline-derived CDR1 and CDR2 are MNHEY and SVGEGT. The V end lost 6 bases, the J end lost 6 bases, and 12 bases lay between the germline ends. The CDR3 runs to 12 residues. The CDR3 loop reads CASSRTVPEQYF. In nucleotides, the CDR3 is TGTGCCAGCAGCCGGACAGTGCCCGAGCAGTACTTC.

This sequence joins TRBV19 and TRBJ2-3; 8 nucleotides agree with TRBD1. J was trimmed by 1 base and V by 10 bases; bases with no gene match: 4. The CDR3 totals 13 residues. Germline CDR1 reads LNHDA; CDR2 reads SQIVND (reference sequence). The CDR3 sequence is CATSDRGTDTQYF. CDR3 coding DNA: TGTGCCACCTCGGACAGGGGCACAGATACGCAGTATTTT.

V usage is TRBV9 and J usage is TRBJ2-5, with D possibly TRBD2 on 5 matching bases. The V and J ends lost 0 bases and 7 bases respectively, with 10 bases between them. CDR3 length: 13 residues. CDR1 and CDR2 from the germline V gene are SGDLS and YYNGEE. CDR3 DNA sequence: TGTGCCAGCAGCGTAGTGGCGGCGGGGACCCAGTACTTC. It encodes CASSVVAAGTQYF.

This clone has only one observation. The rearrangement joins TRBV6-5 to TRBJ1-1; D is uncertain. There are 12 residues in the CDR3. With 0 bases removed from V and 7 bases from J, the gap between germline ends came to 6 bases. The V gene's germline CDR1 is MNHEY and CDR2 SVGAGI. CDR3 amino acids: CASSYSGSEAFF. In DNA form, the CDR3 reads TGTGCCAGCAGTTACTCGGGGAGTGAAGCTTTCTTT.

This clone was seen a handful of times. The sample contains more than one DNA sequence encoding this CDR3. The chain is built from TRBV27 and TRBJ2-1; TRBD2 agrees at 9 bases. Germline V lookup: CDR1 MNHEY, CDR2 SMNVEV (reference sequence). The V and J ends lost 2 bases and 4 bases, in that order; junction bases with no gene match: 6. This CDR3 has 16 residues. In DNA, the CDR3 is TGTGCCAGCAGTTTAAGTCGTAGCGGGGGTTACAATGAGCAGTTCTTC. It specifies CASSLSRSGGYNEQFF.

The CDR3 spells CASRLAGRPNEQFF. The CDR3 DNA reads TGTGCCTCTCGACTAGCGGGGAGGCCCAATGAGCAGTTCTTC. V gene TRBV30 combines with J gene TRBJ2-1; 11 bases fit TRBD2. J lost 6 bases, V lost 7 bases, and 8 bases had no gene match. Looked up from germline, CDR1 is GTSNPN and CDR2 is SVGIG (reference sequence). CDR3 length: 14 residues.

CDR3 protein: CASSLDRGSSTDTQYF. The DNA for the CDR3 is TGCGCCAGCAGCTTGGACAGGGGTTCTAGCACAGATACGCAGTATTTT. V and J are TRBV5-1 and TRBJ2-3; the match to TRBD1 covers 7 bases. The V gene's germline CDR1 is SGHRS and CDR2 YFSETQ. The CDR3 consists of 16 residues. Trimming took 0 bases from V and 0 from J; bases not matched to a gene: 4. Full variable domain (rest looked up from reference TRBV5-1 and TRBJ2-3): KAGVTQTPRYLIKTRGQQVTLSCSPISGHRSVSWYQQTPGQGLQFLFEYFSETQRNKGNFPGRFSGRQFSNSRSEMNVSTLELGDSALYLCASSLDRGSSTDTQYFGPGTRLTVL.

The rearrangement links TRBV28 to TRBJ1-2, with TRBD1 matching 8 bases. After removal of 6 bases from V and 3 bases from J, the junction contained 9 bases not matched to a gene. CDR1 MDHEN and CDR2 SYDVKM come from the germline V gene. The CDR3 loop spans 15 amino acids. The CDR3 loop is CASRPAGQVDYGYTF. In DNA form, the CDR3 reads TGTGCCAGCAGGCCAGCGGGACAGGTCGACTATGGCTACACCTTC.